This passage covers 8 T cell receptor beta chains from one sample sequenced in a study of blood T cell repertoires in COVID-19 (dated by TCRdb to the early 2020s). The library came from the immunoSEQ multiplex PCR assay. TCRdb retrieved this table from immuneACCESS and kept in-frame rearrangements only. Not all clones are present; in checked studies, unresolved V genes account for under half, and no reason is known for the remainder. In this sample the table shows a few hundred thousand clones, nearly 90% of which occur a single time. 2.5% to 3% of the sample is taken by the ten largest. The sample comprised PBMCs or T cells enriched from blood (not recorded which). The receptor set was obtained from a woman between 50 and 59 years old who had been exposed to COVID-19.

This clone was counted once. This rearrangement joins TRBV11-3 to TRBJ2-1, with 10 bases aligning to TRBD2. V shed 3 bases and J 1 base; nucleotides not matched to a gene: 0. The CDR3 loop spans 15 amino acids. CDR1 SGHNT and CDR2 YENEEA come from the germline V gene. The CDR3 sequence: CASSLTSGSYNEQFF. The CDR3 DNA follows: TGTGCCAGCAGCTTGACTAGCGGGTCCTACAATGAGCAGTTCTTC.

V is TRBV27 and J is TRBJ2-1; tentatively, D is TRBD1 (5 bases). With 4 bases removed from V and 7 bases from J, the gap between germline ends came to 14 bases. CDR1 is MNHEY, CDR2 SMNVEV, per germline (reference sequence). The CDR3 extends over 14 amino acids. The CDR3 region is CASSSGNYLNEQFF. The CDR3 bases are TGTGCCAGCAGTTCAGGGAATTACCTAAATGAGCAGTTCTTC.

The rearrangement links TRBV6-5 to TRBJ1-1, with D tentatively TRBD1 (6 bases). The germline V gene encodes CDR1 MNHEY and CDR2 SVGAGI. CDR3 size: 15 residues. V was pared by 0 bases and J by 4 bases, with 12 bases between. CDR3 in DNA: TGTGCCAGCAGTTACTCGGGCCAGGGGACCACTGAAGCTTTCTTT. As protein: CASSYSGQGTTEAFF.

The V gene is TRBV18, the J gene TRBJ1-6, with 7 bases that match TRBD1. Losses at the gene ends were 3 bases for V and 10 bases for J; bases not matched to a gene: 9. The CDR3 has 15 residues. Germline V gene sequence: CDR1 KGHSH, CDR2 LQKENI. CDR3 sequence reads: CASSPVTGQGSPLHF. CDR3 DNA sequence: TGTGCCAGCTCACCCGTGACAGGGCAGGGATCACCCCTCCACTTT.

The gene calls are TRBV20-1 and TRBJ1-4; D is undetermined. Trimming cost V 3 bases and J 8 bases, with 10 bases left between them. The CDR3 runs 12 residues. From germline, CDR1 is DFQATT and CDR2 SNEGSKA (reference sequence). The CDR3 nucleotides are TGCAGTGCTAGTAATCCATCCGAAAAACTGTTTTTT. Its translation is CSASNPSEKLFF.

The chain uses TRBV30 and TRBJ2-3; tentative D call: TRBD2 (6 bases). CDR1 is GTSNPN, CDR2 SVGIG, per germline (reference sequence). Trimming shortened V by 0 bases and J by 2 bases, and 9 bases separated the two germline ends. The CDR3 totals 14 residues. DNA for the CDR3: TGTGCCTGGAGTGTGAGCGGGTTCACAGATACGCAGTATTTT. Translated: CAWSVSGFTDTQYF.

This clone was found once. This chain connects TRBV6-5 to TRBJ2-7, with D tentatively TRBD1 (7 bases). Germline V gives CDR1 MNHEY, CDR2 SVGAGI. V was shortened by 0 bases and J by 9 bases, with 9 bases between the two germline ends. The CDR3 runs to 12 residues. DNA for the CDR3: TGTGCCAGCAGTTACTCGCGGGACAGGCAGTACTTC. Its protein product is CASSYSRDRQYF.

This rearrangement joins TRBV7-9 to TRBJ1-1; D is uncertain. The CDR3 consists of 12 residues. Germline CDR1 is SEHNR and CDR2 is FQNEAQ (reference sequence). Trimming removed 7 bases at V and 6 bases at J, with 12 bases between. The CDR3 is CASTPSSSEAFF. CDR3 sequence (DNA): TGTGCCAGCACCCCCAGTTCCTCTGAAGCTTTCTTT.